These 23 T cell receptor beta chains came from one sample sequenced in a study of cytomegalovirus exposure and HLA in healthy donors. It was with 60 Vbeta and 13 Jbeta primers that the PCR ran. Sequencing used immunoSEQ multiplex PCR; TCRdb keeps in-frame clones, though not all of them. Among around 190,000 clones, around 82% were seen once, and the ten largest hold 2.9%. The specimen sequenced was PBMCs. These receptors all stem from a woman in her 30s in good health and CMV-seronegative.

This chain connects TRBV2 to TRBJ1-4; D uncertain. The V end lost 8 bases, the J end lost 4 bases, and 14 bases lay between the germline ends. The CDR3 sequence is 14 residues long. CDR1 and CDR2 (germline): SNHLY, FYNNEI. DNA for the CDR3: TGTGCCAGCGTGCGGGAGGAGGGTAATGAAAAACTGTTTTTT. Translation: CASVREEGNEKLFF.

This chain connects TRBV10-3 to TRBJ1-5; maybe TRBD1 (5 bases). Trimming shortened V by 10 bases and J by 0 bases, and 19 bases separated the two germline ends. The CDR3 loop spans 16 amino acids. The germline V gene encodes CDR1 ENHRY and CDR2 SYGVKD. The CDR3 here is CATRDGRGGSNQPQHF. CDR3 coding DNA: TGTGCCACCCGGGATGGTAGGGGAGGTAGCAATCAGCCCCAGCATTTT.

This chain links TRBV29-1 with TRBJ2-1; 9 bases map to TRBD1. Germline V gives CDR1 SQVTM, CDR2 ANQGSEA. Losses at the gene ends were 6 bases for V and 9 bases for J; bases not matched to a gene: 9. CDR3 length: 13 residues. CDR3 sequence: CSVSGTGLAEQFF. CDR3 in DNA: TGCAGCGTCTCCGGGACAGGGTTAGCTGAGCAGTTCTTC.

This chain links TRBV28 with TRBJ2-2, with D possibly matching TRBD1 (5 bases). Germline V gene lookup returns CDR1 MDHEN and CDR2 SYDVKM. Trimming shortened V by 11 bases and J by 4 bases, and 11 bases separated the two germline ends. The CDR3 contains 12 residues. DNA for the CDR3: TGTGCCCAAGGGGCGCCCACCGGGGAGCTGTTTTTT. Its translation is CAQGAPTGELFF.

The chain links TRBV9 to TRBJ2-3, with D tentatively TRBD1 (6 bases). CDR3 size: 16 residues. Trimming left V 3 bases short and J 0 bases short, with 14 bases between. Germline values: CDR1 SGDLS, CDR2 YYNGEE. The CDR3 region is CASSASGAPSTDTQYF. The CDR3 nucleotides read TGTGCCAGCAGCGCGTCAGGGGCGCCTAGCACAGATACGCAGTATTTT.

CDR3: CASSPDGRAGSYEQYF. CDR3 DNA: TGTGCCAGCTCACCAGATGGGAGGGCCGGGTCCTACGAGCAGTACTTC. The chain links TRBV18 to TRBJ2-7; 7 nucleotides agree with TRBD2. Germline V gene sequence: CDR1 KGHSH, CDR2 LQKENI. V lost 2 bases and J lost 1; bases outside the gene matches: 8. The CDR3 runs 16 residues.

This clone was seen only a few times. The chain has TRBV6-1 and TRBJ1-1; TRBD1 matches at 7 bases. With 11 bases clipped from V and 6 bases from J, the junction kept 12 bases outside the gene matches. Per the germline V gene, CDR1 is MNHNS and CDR2 is SASEGT. This CDR3 is 13 amino acids long. The CDR3 DNA reads TGTGCCCTAGGGCGGGGCAGGGGGTCTGAAGCTTTCTTT. Translation gives CALGRGRGSEAFF.

This clone was recorded only once. The chain employs TRBV7-8 and TRBJ2-7, with D perhaps TRBD2 (5 bases). Germline CDR1 and CDR2: SGHVS and FQNEAQ. This CDR3 comprises 14 residues. Trimming left V 8 bases short and J 2 bases short, with 16 bases between. The CDR3 protein is CASSRSGGTYEQYF. The CDR3 nucleotides read TGTGCCAGCTCCAGGAGCGGCGGAACCTACGAGCAGTACTTC. The full variable domain, its missing parts supplied by reference TRBV7-8 and TRBJ2-7, is GAGVSQSPRYKVAKRGQDVALRCDPISGHVSLFWYQQALGQGPEFLTYFQNEAQLDKSGLPSDRFFAERPEGSVSTLKIQRTQQEDSAVYLCASSRSGGTYEQYFGPGTRLTVT.

The gene calls are TRBV7-9 and TRBJ2-7; D unresolved. V lost 0 bases, J lost 0 bases, and 12 bases lay in between. CDR1 is SEHNR, CDR2 FQNEAQ, per germline (reference sequence). The CDR3 totals 16 residues. Written as DNA, the CDR3 is TGTGCCAGCAGCTTAGCCCCCGGGTCCCCCTCCTACGAGCAGTACTTC. This encodes CASSLAPGSPSYEQYF.

The chain employs TRBV5-1 and TRBJ2-5, with D tentatively TRBD2 (6 bases). The germline CDR1 and CDR2 sequences are SGHRS and YFSETQ. This CDR3 region has 17 residues. V was pared by 0 bases and J by 1 base, with 16 bases between. Written as DNA, the CDR3 is TGCGCCAGCAGCTTGGAGTATCCGGGAGATGTCCAAGAGACCCAGTACTTC. Translation: CASSLEYPGDVQETQYF. The full variable domain, its missing parts supplied by reference TRBV5-1 and TRBJ2-5, is KAGVTQTPRYLIKTRGQQVTLSCSPISGHRSVSWYQQTPGQGLQFLFEYFSETQRNKGNFPGRFSGRQFSNSRSEMNVSTLELGDSALYLCASSLEYPGDVQETQYFGPGTRLLVL.

The genes are TRBV7-9 and TRBJ2-3; D might be TRBD2 (5 bases). In germline, CDR1 is SEHNR, CDR2 FQNEAQ (reference sequence). This CDR3 has 15 residues. V dropped 5 bases and J dropped 2 bases, with 14 bases sitting between them. The CDR3 protein is CASSSPGADTDTQYF. In DNA, the CDR3 is TGTGCCAGCAGCAGCCCCGGAGCGGACACAGATACGCAGTATTTT. Full variable domain (rest looked up from reference TRBV7-9 and TRBJ2-3): DTGVSQNPRHKITKRGQNVTFRCDPISEHNRLYWYRQTLGQGPEFLTYFQNEAQLEKSRLLSDRFSAERPKGSFSTLEIQRTEQGDSAMYLCASSSPGADTDTQYFGPGTRLTVL.

CDR3 amino acids: CAISESPASGRAYEQYF. The CDR3 bases are TGTGCCATCAGTGAAAGTCCGGCCAGCGGGAGGGCCTACGAGCAGTACTTC. V gene TRBV10-3 combines with J gene TRBJ2-7; 10 bases fit TRBD2. CDR1 ENHRY and CDR2 SYGVKD come from the germline V gene. This CDR3 is built from 17 residues. Losses at the gene ends were 3 bases for V and 2 bases for J; bases not matched to a gene: 10.

The chain couples TRBV9 to TRBJ2-7; D ambiguous. CDR3 size: 12 residues. Trimming removed 3 bases at V and 1 base at J, with 5 bases between. CDR1 is SGDLS, CDR2 YYNGEE, per germline. The CDR3 DNA reads as TGTGCCAGCAGCGGACTGTCCTACGAGCAGTACTTC. Residues: CASSGLSYEQYF.

The chain uses TRBV7-9 and TRBJ2-3; TRBD2 aligns across 7 bases. This CDR3 has 17 amino acids. Germline loops: CDR1 SEHNR, CDR2 FQNEAQ (reference sequence). Trimming took 5 bases from V and 0 from J; bases not matched to a gene: 11. CDR3 sequence: CASSPLRALASTDTQYF. Written as DNA, the CDR3 is TGTGCCAGCAGCCCACTACGGGCACTAGCGAGCACAGATACGCAGTATTTT.

This sequence joins TRBV15 and TRBJ1-5; 10 bases agree with TRBD1. Germline V lookup: CDR1 LNHNV, CDR2 YYDKDF (reference sequence). V trimming: 1 base; J trimming: 3 bases; junction bases outside the gene matches: 3. The CDR3 runs to 16 residues. The CDR3 loop is CATSRGGTGVNQPQHF. CDR3 sequence (DNA): TGTGCCACCAGCAGAGGCGGGACAGGGGTCAATCAGCCCCAGCATTTT. Based on the CDR3 plus reference TRBV15 and TRBJ1-5, the full variable domain is DAMVIQNPRYQVTQFGKPVTLSCSQTLNHNVMYWYQQKSSQAPKLLFHYYDKDFNNEADTPDNFQSRRPNTSFCFLDIRSPGLGDTAMYLCATSRGGTGVNQPQHFGDGTRLSIL.

The CDR3 reads CASSESGVNGYTF. The CDR3 coding sequence is TGTGCCAGCAGTGAGTCAGGGGTTAATGGCTACACCTTC. The chain combines TRBV28 with TRBJ1-2, with D maybe TRBD1 (6 bases). Germline CDR1 and CDR2: MDHEN and SYDVKM. This CDR3 region has 13 residues. V lost 5 bases and J lost 6, with 13 bases in between.

The V and J genes are TRBV2 and TRBJ2-7; TRBD2 is a possible D gene (5 bases). Germline-derived CDR1 and CDR2 are SNHLY and FYNNEI. V gave up 5 bases and J gave up 4 bases, with 18 bases separating them. The CDR3 runs to 15 residues. The CDR3 DNA is TGTGCCAGCAGTAGGTTGCAGAGCGGTGGTTACGAGCAGTACTTC. It specifies CASSRLQSGGYEQYF.

To note about this clone: The junction shows a germline mismatch at one end, possibly a read error. This rearrangement joins TRBV20-1 to TRBJ1-1; unclear D gene. The germline gives CDR1 DFQATT, CDR2 SNEGSKA (reference sequence). The CDR3 is made up of 11 amino acids. CDR3 DNA sequence: TGCAGTGCTAGAGATGAAGCTGAAGCGTTCTTT. Encoded protein: CSARDEAEAFF.

This clone has a handful of counts. The CDR3 sequence is CAWSAYLGSEKLFF. Here the CDR3 DNA reads TGTGCCTGGAGTGCCTACCTTGGGAGCGAAAAACTGTTTTTT. The chain joins TRBV30 to TRBJ1-4, with D unresolved. Germline V CDR1 and CDR2: GTSNPN, SVGIG (reference sequence). The CDR3 length is 14 residues. Trimming left V 1 base short and J 8 bases short, with 14 bases between.

The V and J genes are TRBV19 and TRBJ2-3; weak D call: TRBD2 (7 bases). V lost 0 bases, J lost 4 bases, and 20 bases lay in between. Germline CDR1 LNHDA, CDR2 SQIVND (reference sequence). There are 18 residues in the CDR3. The CDR3 nucleotides are TGTGCCAGTAGTATAGATCCCAGAACGCGGGGGCTAGCAGATACGCAGTATTTT. Its translation: CASSIDPRTRGLADTQYF.

The genes are TRBV21-1 and TRBJ1-2; the table's D call TRBD1 went unverified against the DNA. TRBV21-1 is classified as a pseudogene. The CDR3 contains 14 residues. The CDR3 DNA follows: TGTGCCATCCGGAGGGGGCATTACGACTATGGCTACACCTTC. Its protein is CAIRRGHYDYGYTF.

DNA of the CDR3: TGTGCCAGCAGTCCCCAAGGACTAGCGGGGCACCGGGCGTACTTC. This codes for CASSPQGLAGHRAYF. The chain links TRBV28 to TRBJ2-7, with 12 bases lining up with TRBD2. The junction had 14 bases not matched to a gene; V was cut back by 5 bases and J by 12 bases. The CDR3 is made up of 15 amino acids. CDR1 is MDHEN, CDR2 SYDVKM, per germline.

J is TRBJ1-4 and V is TRBV5-1; 8 bases are shared with TRBD1. Germline values: CDR1 SGHRS, CDR2 YFSETQ. CDR3 length: 15 amino acids. V was pared by 4 bases and J by 4 bases, with 6 bases of the junction left unmatched. The CDR3 sequence is CASSVSGQGNEKLFF. The CDR3, as DNA: TGCGCCAGCAGCGTAAGTGGACAGGGTAATGAAAAACTGTTTTTT.